This TCR beta chain was sequenced in a study of T-cell memory formation after mild COVID-19. CDR3 size: 15 residues. The trim removed 4 bases at V and 2 bases at J, leaving 3 bases unmatched. Germline V gene lookup returns CDR1 SGHRS and CDR2 YFSETQ. This clonotype was picked up a small number of times. TCRdb fed the 5' RACE reads into MiXCR, producing one record per CDR3 protein. Of roughly 240,000 distinct CDR3 sequences listed, under 20% are singletons. The rearrangement joins TRBV5-1 to TRBJ2-5; TRBD2 matches at 12 bases. This receptor was taken from a man younger than 30 who had mild COVID-19 (a few samples of this study predate the infection). Cell type and time point are not known. What was sequenced was PBMCs or a T cell subset sorted from them (not recorded which). In DNA form, the CDR3 reads TGCGCCAGCAGCATCGGACTAGCGGGACAAGAGACCCAGTACTTC. This translates into CASSIGLAGQETQYF.